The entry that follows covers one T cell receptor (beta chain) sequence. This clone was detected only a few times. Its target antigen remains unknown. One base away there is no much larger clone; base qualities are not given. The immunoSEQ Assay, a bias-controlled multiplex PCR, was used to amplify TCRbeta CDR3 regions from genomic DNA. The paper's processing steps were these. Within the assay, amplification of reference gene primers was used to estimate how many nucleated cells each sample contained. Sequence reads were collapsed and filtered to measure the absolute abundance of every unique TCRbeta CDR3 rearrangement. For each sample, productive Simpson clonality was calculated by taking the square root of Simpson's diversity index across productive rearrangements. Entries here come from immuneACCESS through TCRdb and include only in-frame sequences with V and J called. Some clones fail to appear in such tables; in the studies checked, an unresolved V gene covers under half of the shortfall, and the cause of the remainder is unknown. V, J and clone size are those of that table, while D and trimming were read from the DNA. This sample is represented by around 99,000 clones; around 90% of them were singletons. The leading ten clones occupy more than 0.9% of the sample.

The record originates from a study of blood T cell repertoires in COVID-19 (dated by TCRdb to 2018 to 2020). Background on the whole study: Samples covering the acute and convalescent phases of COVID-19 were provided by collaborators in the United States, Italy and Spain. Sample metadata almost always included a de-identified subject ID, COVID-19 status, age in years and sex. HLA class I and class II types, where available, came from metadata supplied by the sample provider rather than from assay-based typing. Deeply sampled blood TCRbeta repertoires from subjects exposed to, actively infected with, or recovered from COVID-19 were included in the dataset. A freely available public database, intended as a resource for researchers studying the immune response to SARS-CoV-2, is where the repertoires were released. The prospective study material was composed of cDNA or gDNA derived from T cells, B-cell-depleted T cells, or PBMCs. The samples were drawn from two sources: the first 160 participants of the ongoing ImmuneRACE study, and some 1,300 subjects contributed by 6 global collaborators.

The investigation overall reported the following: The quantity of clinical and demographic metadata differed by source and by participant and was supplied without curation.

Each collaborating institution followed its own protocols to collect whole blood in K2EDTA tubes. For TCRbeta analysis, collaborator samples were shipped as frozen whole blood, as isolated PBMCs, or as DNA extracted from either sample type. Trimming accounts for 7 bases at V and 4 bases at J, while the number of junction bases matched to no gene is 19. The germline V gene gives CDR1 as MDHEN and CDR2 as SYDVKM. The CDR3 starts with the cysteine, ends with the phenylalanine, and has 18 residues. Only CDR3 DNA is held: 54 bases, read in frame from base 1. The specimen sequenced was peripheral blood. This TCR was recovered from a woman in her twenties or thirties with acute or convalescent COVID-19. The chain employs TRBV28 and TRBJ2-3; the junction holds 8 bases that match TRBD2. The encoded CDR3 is CASTQAAGSGGAADTQYF. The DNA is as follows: TGTGCCAGCACCCAAGCTGCCGGGAGCGGGGGTGCGGCAGATACGCAGTATTTT. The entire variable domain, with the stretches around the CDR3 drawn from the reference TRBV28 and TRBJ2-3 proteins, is DVKVTQSSRYLVKRTGEKVFLECVQDMDHENMFWYRQDPGLGLRLIYFSYDVKMKEKGDIPEGYSVSREKKERFSLILESASTNQTSMYLCASTQAAGSGGAADTQYFGPGTRLTVL.